The present entry profiles one TCR beta chain with its context. Its antigen is undetermined. Treatment of any kind had been given to no patient before thyroid surgery. The data belong to a study of metastatic and nonmetastatic thyroid tumors. TCRdb re-called the PCR reads via MiXCR. The sample lists over 40,000 clones; about an eighth were seen once. Study-level results: TCR beta diversity was reportedly significantly higher in malignant thyroid tumors than benign nodules, in blood and tumor.

From germline, CDR1 is DFQATT and CDR2 SNEGSKA (reference sequence). V lost 7 bases and J lost 7, with 20 bases in between. The CDR3 spans 13 residues. What was sequenced was blood. This sequence originates from a female donor with papillary thyroid cancer or a benign thyroid nodule (not recorded which). Some clones in this sample may be carry-over from other donors' samples. The chain carries TRBV20-1 and TRBJ2-7; the D call may be TRBD1 or TRBD2 (5 bases each). CDR3 DNA: TGCAGTGAAATGGGACCGTCTTCGGTTGAGCAGTACTTC. Amino acid sequence: CSEMGPSSVEQYF.